The source of this T cell receptor (beta chain) is a study of T cell repertoires in cytomegalovirus infection. Turning to the study itself: Used in the study were CMV epitopes, some recently identified and HLA-C-restricted, others well-studied and HLA-B-restricted. TCR beta signatures that were public indicated CMV infection and matching HLA type.

Findings and caveats of the study: HLA-C-restricted CMV clonotypes gave the most frequent clonotype in two of eight donors.

Using its own MiXCR run on the reads, TCRdb lists one record per CDR3 protein. The sample consists of about 400,000 distinct CDR3 sequences, roughly a third of them appearing once. Germline CDR1 LNHDA, CDR2 SQIVND (reference sequence). The CDR3 has 15 residues. V trimming: 2 bases; J trimming: 0 bases; junction bases outside the gene matches: 2. This clonotype occurred a few times. As yet, its antigen is unknown. J is TRBJ1-1 and V is TRBV19, with 8 bases matching TRBD1. Sequences were derived from cultured PBMCs, sampled from culture after CMV antigen stimulation. This sequence originates from a human donor in good health (CMV status not recorded). Some clones in this sample may be carry-over from other donors' samples. The CDR3 here is CASSITGGLNTEAFF. CDR3 in DNA: TGTGCCAGTAGTATAACAGGGGGTTTGAACACTGAAGCTTTCTTT.